This T cell receptor (beta chain) came from a study of blood T cell repertoires in COVID-19. Study as a whole: The study drew acute and convalescent COVID-19 samples from the United States, Italy and Spain. From T cells, B-cell-depleted T cells, or PBMCs came the material, which was cDNA or gDNA.

The V end was cut by 5 bases, the J end by 2 bases, with 9 bases between. This CDR3 contains 13 residues. CDR1 and CDR2 from the germline V gene are SQVTM and ANQGSEA. Authors' analysis steps: Using reference gene primer amplification, nucleated cell counts were estimated. Sequencing was performed with immunoSEQ multiplex PCR; in TCRdb, only in-frame clones are kept and a portion is missing. Clonal size and the V and J genes are those of that table, whereas D and trimming came from the DNA. The data show more than 250,000 clones, with around 90% seen just once and approximately 6.5% held by the top ten.

The chain carries TRBV29-1 and TRBJ2-2; D gene ambiguous. The sequencing input was peripheral blood. The receptor's source is a man aged 18 to 35 who had recovered from COVID-19. CDR3 nucleotide sequence: TGCAGCGTTCGTGAGATTAACACCGGGGAGCTGTTTTTT. Its translation: CSVREINTGELFF.